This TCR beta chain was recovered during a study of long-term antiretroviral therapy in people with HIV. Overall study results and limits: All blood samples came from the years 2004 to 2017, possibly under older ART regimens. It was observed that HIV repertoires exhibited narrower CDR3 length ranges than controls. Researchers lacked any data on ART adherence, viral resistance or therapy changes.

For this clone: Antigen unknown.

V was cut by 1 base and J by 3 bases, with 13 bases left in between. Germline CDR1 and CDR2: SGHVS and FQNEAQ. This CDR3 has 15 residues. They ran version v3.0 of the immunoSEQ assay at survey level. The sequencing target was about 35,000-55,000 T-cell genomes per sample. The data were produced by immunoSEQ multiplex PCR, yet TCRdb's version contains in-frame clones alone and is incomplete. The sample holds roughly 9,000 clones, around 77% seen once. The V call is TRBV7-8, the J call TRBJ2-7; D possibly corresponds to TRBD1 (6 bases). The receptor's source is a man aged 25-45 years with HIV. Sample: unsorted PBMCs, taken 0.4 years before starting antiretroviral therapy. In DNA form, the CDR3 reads TGTGCCAGCAGCTTAGTACGGGACAAAGTCTACGAGCAGTACTTC. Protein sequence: CASSLVRDKVYEQYF.